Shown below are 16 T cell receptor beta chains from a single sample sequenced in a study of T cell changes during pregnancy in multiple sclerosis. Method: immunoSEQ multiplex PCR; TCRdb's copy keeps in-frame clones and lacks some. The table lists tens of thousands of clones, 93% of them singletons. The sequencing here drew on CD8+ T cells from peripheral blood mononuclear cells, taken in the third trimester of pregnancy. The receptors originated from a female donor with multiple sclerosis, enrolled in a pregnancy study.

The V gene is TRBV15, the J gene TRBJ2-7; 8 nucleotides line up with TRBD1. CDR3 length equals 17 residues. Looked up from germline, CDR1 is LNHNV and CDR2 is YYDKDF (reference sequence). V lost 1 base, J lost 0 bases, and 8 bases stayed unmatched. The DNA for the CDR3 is TGTGCCACCAGCAGAGGGGCAAGACAGGGGAGCTCCTACGAGCAGTACTTC. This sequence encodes CATSRGARQGSSYEQYF.

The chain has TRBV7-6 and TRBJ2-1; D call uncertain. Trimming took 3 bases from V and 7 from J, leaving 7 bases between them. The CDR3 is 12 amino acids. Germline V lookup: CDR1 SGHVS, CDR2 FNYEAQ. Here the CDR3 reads CASSFVDNEQFF. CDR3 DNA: TGTGCCAGCAGCTTCGTAGATAATGAGCAGTTCTTC.

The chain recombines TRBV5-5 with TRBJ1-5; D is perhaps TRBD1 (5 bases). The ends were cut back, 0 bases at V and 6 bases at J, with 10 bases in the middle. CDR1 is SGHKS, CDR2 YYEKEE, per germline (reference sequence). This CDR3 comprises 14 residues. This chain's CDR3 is CASSLAGGAQPQHF. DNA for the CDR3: TGTGCCAGCAGCTTGGCCGGAGGGGCTCAGCCCCAGCATTTT. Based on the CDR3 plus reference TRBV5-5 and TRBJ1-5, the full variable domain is DAGVTQSPTHLIKTRGQQVTLRCSPISGHKSVSWYQQVLGQGPQFIFQYYEKEERGRGNFPDRFSARQFPNYSSELNVNALLLGDSALYLCASSLAGGAQPQHFGDGTRLSIL.

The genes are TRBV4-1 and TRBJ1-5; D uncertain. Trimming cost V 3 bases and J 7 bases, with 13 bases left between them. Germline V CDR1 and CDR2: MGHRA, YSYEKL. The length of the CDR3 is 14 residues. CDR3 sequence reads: CASSHEMSGQPQHF. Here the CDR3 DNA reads TGCGCCAGCAGCCATGAGATGAGCGGCCAGCCCCAGCATTTT.

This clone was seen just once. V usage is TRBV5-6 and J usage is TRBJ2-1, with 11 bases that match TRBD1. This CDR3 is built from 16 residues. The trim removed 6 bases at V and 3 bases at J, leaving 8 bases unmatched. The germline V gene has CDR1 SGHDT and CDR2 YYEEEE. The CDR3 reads CASTPGTGGLYNEQFF. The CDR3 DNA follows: TGTGCCAGCACCCCGGGGACAGGGGGACTCTACAATGAGCAGTTCTTC.

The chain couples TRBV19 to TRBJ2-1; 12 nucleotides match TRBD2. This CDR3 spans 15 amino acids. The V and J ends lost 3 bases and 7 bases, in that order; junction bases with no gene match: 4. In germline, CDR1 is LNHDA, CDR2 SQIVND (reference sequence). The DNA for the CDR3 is TGTGCCAGTAGTATCAGACTAGCGGGAGTTAATGAGCAGTTCTTC. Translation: CASSIRLAGVNEQFF.

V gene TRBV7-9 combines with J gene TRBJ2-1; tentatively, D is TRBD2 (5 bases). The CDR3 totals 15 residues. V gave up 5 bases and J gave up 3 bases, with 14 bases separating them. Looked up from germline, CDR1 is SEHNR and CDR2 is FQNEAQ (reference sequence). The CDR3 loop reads CASSKKLRDYNEQFF. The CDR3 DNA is TGTGCCAGCAGCAAGAAGTTGAGGGACTACAATGAGCAGTTCTTC.

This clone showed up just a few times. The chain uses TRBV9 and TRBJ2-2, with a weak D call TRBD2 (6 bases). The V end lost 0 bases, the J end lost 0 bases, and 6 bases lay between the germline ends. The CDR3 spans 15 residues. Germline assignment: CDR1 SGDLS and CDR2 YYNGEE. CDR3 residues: CASSVAGANTGELFF. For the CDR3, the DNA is TGTGCCAGCAGCGTAGCGGGGGCGAACACCGGGGAGCTGTTTTTT.

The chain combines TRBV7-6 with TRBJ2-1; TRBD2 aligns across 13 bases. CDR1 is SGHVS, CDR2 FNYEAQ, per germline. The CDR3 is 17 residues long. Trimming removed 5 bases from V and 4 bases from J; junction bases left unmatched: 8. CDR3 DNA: TGTGCCAGCAGCCTCGGGACTAGCGGGAATCTATACAATGAGCAGTTCTTC. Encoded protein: CASSLGTSGNLYNEQFF.

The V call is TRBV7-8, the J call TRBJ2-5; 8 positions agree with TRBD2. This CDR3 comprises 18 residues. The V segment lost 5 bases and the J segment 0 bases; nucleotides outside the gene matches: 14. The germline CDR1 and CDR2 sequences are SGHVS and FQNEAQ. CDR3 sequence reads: CASSHGGAEGSYQETQYF. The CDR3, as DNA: TGTGCCAGCAGCCACGGGGGGGCGGAGGGTTCGTACCAAGAGACCCAGTACTTC.

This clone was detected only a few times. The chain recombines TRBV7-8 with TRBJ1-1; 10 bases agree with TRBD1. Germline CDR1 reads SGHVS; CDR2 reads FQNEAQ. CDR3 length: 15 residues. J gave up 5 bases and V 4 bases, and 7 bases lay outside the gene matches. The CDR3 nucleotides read TGTGCCAGCAGCTCAACCGGGACAGGGGTGACTGAAGCTTTCTTT. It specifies CASSSTGTGVTEAFF.

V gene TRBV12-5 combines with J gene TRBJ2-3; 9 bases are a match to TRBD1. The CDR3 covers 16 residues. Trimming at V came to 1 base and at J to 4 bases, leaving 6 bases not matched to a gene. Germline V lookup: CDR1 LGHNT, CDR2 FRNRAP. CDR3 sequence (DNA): TGTGCTAGTGGTTTGGGAGGACAGGGGATGGCAGATACGCAGTATTTT. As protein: CASGLGGQGMADTQYF. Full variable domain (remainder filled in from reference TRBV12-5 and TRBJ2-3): DARVTQTPRHKVTEMGQEVTMRCQPILGHNTVFWYRQTMMQGLELLAYFRNRAPLDDSGMPKDRFSAEMPDATLATLKIQPSEPRDSAVYFCASGLGGQGMADTQYFGPGTRLTVL.

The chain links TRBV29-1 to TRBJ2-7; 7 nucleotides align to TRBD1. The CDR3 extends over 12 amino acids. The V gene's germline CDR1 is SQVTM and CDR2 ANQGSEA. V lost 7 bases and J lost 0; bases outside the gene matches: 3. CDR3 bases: TGCAGCGGGACAGGTCTCTCCTACGAGCAGTACTTC. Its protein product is CSGTGLSYEQYF.

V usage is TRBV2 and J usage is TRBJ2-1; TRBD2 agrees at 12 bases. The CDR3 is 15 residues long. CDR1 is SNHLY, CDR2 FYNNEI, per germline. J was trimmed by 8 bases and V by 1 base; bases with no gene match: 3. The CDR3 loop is CASSEGTSGIYEQFF. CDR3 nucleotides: TGTGCCAGCAGTGAAGGGACTAGCGGGATATATGAGCAGTTCTTC. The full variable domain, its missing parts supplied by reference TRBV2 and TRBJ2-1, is EPEVTQTPSHQVTQMGQEVILRCVPISNHLYFYWYRQILGQKVEFLVSFYNNEISEKSEIFDDQFSVERPDGSNFTLKIRSTKLEDSAMYFCASSEGTSGIYEQFFGPGTRLTVL.

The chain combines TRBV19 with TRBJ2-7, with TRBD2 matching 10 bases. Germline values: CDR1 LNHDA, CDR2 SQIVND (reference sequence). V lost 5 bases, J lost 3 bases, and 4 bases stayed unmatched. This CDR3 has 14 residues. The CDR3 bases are TGTGCCAGTAGTTCTGGACTAGCGGACTACGAGCAGTACTTC. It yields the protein CASSSGLADYEQYF.

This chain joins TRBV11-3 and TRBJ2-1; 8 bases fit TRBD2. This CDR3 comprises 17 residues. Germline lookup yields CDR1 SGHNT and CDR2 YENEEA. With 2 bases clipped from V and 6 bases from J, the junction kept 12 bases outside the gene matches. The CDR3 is CASSLTSPREGINEQFF. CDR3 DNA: TGTGCCAGCAGCTTAACCTCTCCACGGGAGGGAATCAATGAGCAGTTCTTC.